The clone carrying this T cell receptor beta chain was recorded only once. Germline assignment: CDR1 SNHLY and CDR2 FYNNEI. The CDR3 sequence is 14 residues long. The J segment lost 7 bases and the V segment lost 6 bases, leaving 7 bases of the junction unmatched. Using a J-beta primer mix together with a sample-barcoded 5' primer, a second PCR was run for about 6 to 12 cycles. MiXCR, run by TCRdb on the 5' RACE reads, gives a single entry per CDR3 protein. The repertoire holds about 1.1 million distinct CDR3 sequences, with approximately 38% as singletons. The sample comes from a study of blood T cells in healthy people across ages.

The source is a man aged 18 to 30 in good health. The V call is TRBV2, the J call TRBJ1-1, with 11 bases matching TRBD1. The sequencing sample was made of blood. The CDR3 sequence: CASSRTGGRGEAFF. DNA of the CDR3: TGTGCCAGCAGCCGGACAGGGGGCAGGGGTGAAGCTTTCTTT.